This TCR beta chain derives from a study of cytomegalovirus exposure and HLA in healthy donors. In regard to this clone: One junction end disagrees with the germline gene, perhaps due to a read error.

Germline V gene data show CDR1 as LGHNA and CDR2 as YSLEER. The CDR3 has 16 amino acids. PCR employed 60 Vbeta and 13 Jbeta primers. Sequencing was performed with immunoSEQ multiplex PCR; in TCRdb, only in-frame clones are kept and a portion is missing. The sample holds 150,000 to 200,000 clones; about 85% are singletons and the top ten take about 2%. This rearrangement joins TRBV4-3 to TRBJ2-6; TRBD1 might be the D (5 bases). This sequence was found in a man aged 18 to 35 in good health and CMV-seropositive. The sample was PBMCs. CDR3: CASSPDDSSGANGLTF. The CDR3 coding sequence is TGCGCCAGCAGCCCCGATGACAGCTCTGGGGCCAACGGCCTGACTTTC.